The source of this T cell receptor beta chain is a study of response to subunit inactivated influenza vaccine. From the RT-PCR reads, TCRdb called clonotypes with MiXCR, one entry per CDR3 protein. Seen here are 630,000 or so distinct CDR3 sequences, approximately 15% observed once, and the top ten hold 11%. For this clonotype: Its antigen remains unidentified.

CDR1 and CDR2 from the germline V gene are SQVTM and ANQGSEA. Trimming pared 5 bases from V and 0 bases from J, leaving 14 bases between. The CDR3 covers 15 residues. General observations from the study: There was a suggestion from the authors that each seasonal influenza vaccination recruits few new T cells.

This clonotype was sampled from a man aged 50 to 60 who received an inactivated influenza vaccine. This chain connects TRBV29-1 to TRBJ2-1; D uncertain. Sequenced here: PBMCs from blood, sampled 12 days after vaccination. This CDR3 is CSVLEIYSSYNEQFF. The CDR3 region has the DNA TGCAGCGTTCTCGAAATTTATAGCTCCTACAATGAGCAGTTCTTC.